This T cell receptor (beta chain) was sequenced during a study of T cells in Graves' hyperthyroidism and ophthalmopathy. Study conclusions and caveats: Appearing also in blood were most of the thyroid clonotypes expanded above 0.001.

V lost 7 bases to trimming and J lost 5 bases, with 24 bases between them. Germline values: CDR1 SGHNT, CDR2 YYREEE (reference sequence). CDR3 length equals 16 residues. RNA transcripts were the template for amplifying TCR beta CDR3 regions. The TCR CDR3 first-round RT-PCR relied on the HTBI primer set. TCRdb reanalysed the multiplex PCR reads using MiXCR and keeps one entry per CDR3 protein. The data show 700,000 to 850,000 distinct CDR3 sequences, with roughly a third seen just once and less than 35% held by the top ten. As to this clonotype: No antigen is known for it.

The sequencing sample was made of blood. This receptor was obtained from a woman between 40 and 55 years old with Graves' hyperthyroidism. The chain employs TRBV5-4 and TRBJ1-2; D might be TRBD1 (5 bases). The CDR3, as DNA: TGTGCCAGCGGCCCCTCGGGACTCCCCTTAGGGTATGGCTACACCTTC. Amino acids: CASGPSGLPLGYGYTF. Filled out from reference TRBV5-4 and TRBJ1-2, the complete variable domain reads ETGVTQSPTHLIKTRGQQVTLRCSSQSGHNTVSWYQQALGQGPQFIFQYYREEENGRGNFPPRFSGLQFPNYSSELNVNALELDDSALYLCASGPSGLPLGYGYTFGSGTRLTVV.